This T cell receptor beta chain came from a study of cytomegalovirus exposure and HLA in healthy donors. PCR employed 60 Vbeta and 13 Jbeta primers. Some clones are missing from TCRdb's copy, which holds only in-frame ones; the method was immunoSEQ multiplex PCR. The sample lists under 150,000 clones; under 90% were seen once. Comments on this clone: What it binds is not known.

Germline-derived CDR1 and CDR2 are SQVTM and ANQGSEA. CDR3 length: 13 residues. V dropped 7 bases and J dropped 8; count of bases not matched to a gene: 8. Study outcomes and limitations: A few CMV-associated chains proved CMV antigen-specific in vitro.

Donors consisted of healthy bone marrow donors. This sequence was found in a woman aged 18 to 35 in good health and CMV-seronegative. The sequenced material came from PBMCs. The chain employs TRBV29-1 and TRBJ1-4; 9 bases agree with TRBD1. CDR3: CSATGQGGEKLFF. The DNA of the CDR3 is TGCAGCGCTACGGGACAGGGAGGAGAAAAACTGTTTTTT.